The 5 T cell receptor beta chains below all came from one sample that was sequenced in a study of cytomegalovirus exposure and HLA in healthy donors. The PCR ran on 60 Vbeta and 13 Jbeta primers. Using immunoSEQ multiplex PCR, the repertoire was profiled, and TCRdb retains in-frame clones only, with some absent. The sample lists fewer than 200,000 clones, around four fifths occurring once. The sample was PBMCs. These receptors all come from a man aged 25 to 40 in good health and CMV-seronegative.

The rearrangement uses TRBV5-1 and TRBJ2-7; D perhaps matches TRBD2 (5 bases). This CDR3 is built from 12 residues. Per the germline V gene, CDR1 is SGHRS and CDR2 is YFSETQ. Trimming removed 3 bases from V and 5 bases from J, with 9 bases in between. The CDR3 DNA follows: TGCGCCAGCAGCTCGGGATCCCACGAGCAGTACTTC. Translated, it gives CASSSGSHEQYF.

The rearrangement links TRBV9 to TRBJ2-1, with TRBD2 identical over 8 bases. Germline lookup yields CDR1 SGDLS and CDR2 YYNGEE. The CDR3 totals 14 residues. J lost 8 bases, V lost 0 bases, and 4 bases had no gene match. CDR3 sequence: CASSVVGTRHEQFF. The CDR3 coding sequence is TGTGCCAGCAGCGTAGTGGGGACTAGGCATGAGCAGTTCTTC.

In this sample, this clone turned up once. The gene calls are TRBV19 and TRBJ2-5; 8 nucleotides line up with TRBD2. The V and J ends lost 6 bases and 4 bases, in that order; junction bases with no gene match: 16. The germline gives CDR1 LNHDA, CDR2 SQIVND (reference sequence). There are 17 residues in the CDR3. The DNA of the CDR3 is TGTGCCAGTAGCGAAACAGACGGGGGGGCTAAAGTAGAGACCCAGTACTTC. Translated, it gives CASSETDGGAKVETQYF.

The chain carries TRBV11-3 and TRBJ2-3; maybe TRBD1 (6 bases). V was pared by 3 bases and J by 0 bases, with 7 bases between. The V gene's germline CDR1 is SGHNT and CDR2 YENEEA. CDR3 length: 14 amino acids. For the CDR3, the DNA is TGTGCCAGCAGCTTGGGGGCTAGCACAGATACGCAGTATTTT. Translation gives CASSLGASTDTQYF.

The chain uses TRBV7-2 and TRBJ1-1; tentative D call: TRBD1 (6 bases). Trimming left V 7 bases short and J 4 bases short, with 16 bases between. The V gene's germline CDR1 is SGHTA and CDR2 FQGNSA. The CDR3 is made up of 14 amino acids. In DNA form, the CDR3 reads TGTGCCAGCACCTATCAGGGGTCGAGCACTGAAGCTTTCTTT. Its protein product is CASTYQGSSTEAFF.